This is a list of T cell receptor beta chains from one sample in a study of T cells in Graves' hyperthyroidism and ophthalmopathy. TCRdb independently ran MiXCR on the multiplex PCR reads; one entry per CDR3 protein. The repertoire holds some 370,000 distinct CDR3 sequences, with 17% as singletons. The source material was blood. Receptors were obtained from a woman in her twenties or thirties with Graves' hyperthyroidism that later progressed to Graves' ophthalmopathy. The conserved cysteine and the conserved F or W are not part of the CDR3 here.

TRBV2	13	ASRSQGISNQPQH
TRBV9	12	ASSVGGYGNTIY
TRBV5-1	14	ASSLAGPSLHYGYT
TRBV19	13	ASRTGGLPNTEAF
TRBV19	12	ASSPLEYTGELF
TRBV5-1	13	ASSLAPSMDYGYT
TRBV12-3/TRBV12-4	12	ASSLLTGSYEQY
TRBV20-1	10	SARVGVYEQY
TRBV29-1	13	SVVPGPDNTGELF
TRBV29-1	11	SVLGTDVYEQY
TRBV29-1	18	SVEDPSFPDRGLTNYGYT
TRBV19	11	ASSRAYQETQY
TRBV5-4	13	ASSPRGQSNYGYT
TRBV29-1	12	SVAGGLAANEQF
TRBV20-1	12	SGDRGGSSYEQY
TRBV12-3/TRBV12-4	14	ASRTGQNFMNTEAF
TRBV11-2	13	ASITDHQGYQPQH
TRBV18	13	ASSPTPFQSNEQF
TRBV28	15	ASSPTGWTGSSHEQY
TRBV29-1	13	SVIPRDSLTYEQY
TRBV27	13	ASRRPGGGTGELF
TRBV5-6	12	ASSRTVYNSPLH
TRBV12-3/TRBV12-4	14	ASSFSDRGYTGELF
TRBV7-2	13	ASSRRTGGTDTQY
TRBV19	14	ASSAFSSGKRDEQF
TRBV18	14	ASSRGGATNTGELF
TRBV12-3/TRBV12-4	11	ASSHRGLDTQY
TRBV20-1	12	SARAPSGTPEQF
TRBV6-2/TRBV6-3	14	ASSYPPRTGSTEAF
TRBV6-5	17	ASSYRYGQGGVRNTEAF
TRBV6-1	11	ASRGTSAYEQY
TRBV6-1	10	ASSSQASEQY
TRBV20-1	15	SATSARTLTSTDTQY
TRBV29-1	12	SVGRGDNTYEQY
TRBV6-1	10	ASRPAGMLAF
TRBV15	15	ATSRPPGDDGGTEAF
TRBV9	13	ASSVAGLNTDTQY
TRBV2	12	ASSELGSGGEQY
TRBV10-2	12	ASSEAGGGYEQY
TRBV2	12	ASSIITTPSEQF
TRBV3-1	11	ASTGQANTEAF
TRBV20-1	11	SARAPDPYGYT
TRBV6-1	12	ASSEASGLYGYT
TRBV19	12	ASRRTGGGQPQH
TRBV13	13	ASSPRGSGTGELF
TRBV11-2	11	ASSPTGGEKLF
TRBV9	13	ASSLWDSPPNEQF
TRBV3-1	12	ASSQESPGYEQY
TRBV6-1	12	ASSSTGEGETQY
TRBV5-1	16	ASSLRGLNRDSNQPQH
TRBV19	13	ASSIAGQGSYEQY